This note documents a single T cell receptor beta chain sequence. This entry belongs to a study of cytomegalovirus exposure and HLA in healthy donors. The germline CDR1 and CDR2 sequences are MDHEN and SYDVKM. The CDR3 runs 14 residues. V lost 7 bases to trimming and J lost 7 bases, with 19 bases between them. PCR used 60 Vbeta primers and 13 Jbeta primers. Method: immunoSEQ multiplex PCR; TCRdb's copy keeps in-frame clones and lacks some. This repertoire shows hundreds of thousands of clones, roughly 84% found once; its top ten account for 0.71%. The source is a boy younger than 10 in good health and CMV-seronegative. Sequenced material: PBMCs. The chain joins TRBV28 to TRBJ1-1; D ambiguous. The chain's CDR3 is CASIQTPEEGEAFF. As DNA, the CDR3 is TGTGCCAGCATCCAAACGCCGGAGGAGGGTGAAGCTTTCTTT.